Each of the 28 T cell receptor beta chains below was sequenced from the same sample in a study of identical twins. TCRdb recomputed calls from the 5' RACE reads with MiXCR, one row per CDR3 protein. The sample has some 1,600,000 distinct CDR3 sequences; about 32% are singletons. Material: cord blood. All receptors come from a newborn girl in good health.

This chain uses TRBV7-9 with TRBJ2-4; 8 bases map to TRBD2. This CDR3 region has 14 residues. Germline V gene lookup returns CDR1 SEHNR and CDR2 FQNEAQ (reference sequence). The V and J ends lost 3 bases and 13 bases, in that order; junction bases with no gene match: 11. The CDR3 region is CASSFWTSHNEQYF. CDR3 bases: TGTGCCAGCAGCTTCTGGACTAGCCACAATGAGCAGTACTTC.

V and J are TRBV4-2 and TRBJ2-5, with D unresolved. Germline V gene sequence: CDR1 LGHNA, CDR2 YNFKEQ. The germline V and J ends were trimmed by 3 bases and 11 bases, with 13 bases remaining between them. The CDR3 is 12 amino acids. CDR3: CASSQGNPEQYF. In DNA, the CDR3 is TGTGCCAGCAGCCAGGGTAACCCTGAGCAGTACTTC.

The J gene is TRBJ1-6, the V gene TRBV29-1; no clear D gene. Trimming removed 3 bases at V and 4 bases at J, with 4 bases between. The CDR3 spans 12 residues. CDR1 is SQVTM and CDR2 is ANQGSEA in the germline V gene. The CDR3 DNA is TGCAGCGTTGACAGTTATAATTCACCCCTCCACTTT. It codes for CSVDSYNSPLHF.

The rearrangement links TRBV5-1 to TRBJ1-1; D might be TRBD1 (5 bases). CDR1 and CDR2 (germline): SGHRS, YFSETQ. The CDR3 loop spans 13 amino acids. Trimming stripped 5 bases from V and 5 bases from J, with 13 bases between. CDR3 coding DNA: TGCGCCAGCAGAAGGGGCCCTCCTACTGAAGCTTTCTTT. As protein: CASRRGPPTEAFF.

The CDR3 is CASGGQGVPTDTQYF. CDR3 nucleotides: TGTGCCAGCGGAGGACAGGGAGTTCCCACAGATACGCAGTATTTT. This sequence joins TRBV2 and TRBJ2-3, with 8 bases matching TRBD1. The CDR3 is 15 amino acids. After removal of 8 bases from V and 2 bases from J, the junction contained 9 bases not matched to a gene. Germline CDR1 is SNHLY and CDR2 is FYNNEI.

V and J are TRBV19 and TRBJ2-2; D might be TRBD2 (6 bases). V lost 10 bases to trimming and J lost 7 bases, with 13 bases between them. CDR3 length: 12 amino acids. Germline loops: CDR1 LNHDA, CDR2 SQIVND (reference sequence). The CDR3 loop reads CAIRAGIGELFF. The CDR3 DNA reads TGTGCCATTAGAGCGGGTATCGGGGAGCTGTTTTTT.

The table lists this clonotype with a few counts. The CDR3 loop reads CASSPRLAAYNEQYF. In nucleotides, the CDR3 is TGTGCCAGCAGCCCCAGACTAGCGGCCTACAATGAGCAGTACTTC. The chain combines TRBV11-2 with TRBJ2-7, with TRBD2 matching over 9 bases. This CDR3 is 15 amino acids long. In germline, CDR1 is SGHAT, CDR2 FQNNGV. J was trimmed by 7 bases and V by 5 bases; bases with no gene match: 12.

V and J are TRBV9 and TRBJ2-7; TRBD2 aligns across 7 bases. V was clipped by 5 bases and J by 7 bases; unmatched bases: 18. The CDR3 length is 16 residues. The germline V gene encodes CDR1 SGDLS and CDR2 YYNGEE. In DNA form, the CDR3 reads TGTGCCAGCAGTCTGTCTGGGCGGGGGTTCTACAATGAGCAGTACTTC. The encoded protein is CASSLSGRGFYNEQYF. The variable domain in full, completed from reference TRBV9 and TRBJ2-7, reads DSGVTQTPKHLITATGQRVTLRCSPRSGDLSVYWYQQSLDQGLQFLIQYYNGEERAKGNILERFSAQQFPDLHSELNLSSLELGDSALYFCASSLSGRGFYNEQYFGPGTRLTVT.

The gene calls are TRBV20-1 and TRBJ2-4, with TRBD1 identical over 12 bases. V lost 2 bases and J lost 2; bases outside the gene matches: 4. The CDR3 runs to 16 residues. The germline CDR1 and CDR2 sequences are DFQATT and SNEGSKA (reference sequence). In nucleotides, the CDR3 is TGCAGTGCTAGATCGGGGGACAGGGGGCCCAAAAACATTCAGTACTTC. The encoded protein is CSARSGDRGPKNIQYF.

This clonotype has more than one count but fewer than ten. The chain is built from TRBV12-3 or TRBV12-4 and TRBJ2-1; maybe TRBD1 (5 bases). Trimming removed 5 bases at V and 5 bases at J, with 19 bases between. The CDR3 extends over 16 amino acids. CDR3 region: CASSTRPQKGNNEQFF. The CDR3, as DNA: TGTGCCAGCAGTACGCGCCCCCAGAAGGGGAACAATGAGCAGTTCTTC.

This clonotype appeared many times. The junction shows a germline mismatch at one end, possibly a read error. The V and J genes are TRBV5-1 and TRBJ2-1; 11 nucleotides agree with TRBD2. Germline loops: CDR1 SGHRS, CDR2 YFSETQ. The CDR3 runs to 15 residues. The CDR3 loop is CASSLRLAGYNEQFF. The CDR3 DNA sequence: TGTGCCAGCAGCTTAAGACTAGCGGGGTACAATGAGCAGTTCTTC.

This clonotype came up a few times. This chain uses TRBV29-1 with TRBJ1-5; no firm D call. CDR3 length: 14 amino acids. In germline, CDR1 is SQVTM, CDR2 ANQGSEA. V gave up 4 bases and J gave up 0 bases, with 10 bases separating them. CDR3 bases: TGCAGCGTTGGCGGGAGCGATAGCAATCAGCCCCAGCATTTT. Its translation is CSVGGSDSNQPQHF.

The DNA for the CDR3 is TGTGCCAGCAGCTTACTAGCGGGACTAGGACGTAATGAGCAGTTCTTC. It translates to CASSLLAGLGRNEQFF. The chain links TRBV7-2 to TRBJ2-1, with 9 bases fitting TRBD2. The CDR3 has 16 amino acids. CDR1 and CDR2 (germline): SGHTA, FQGNSA. After removal of 2 bases from V and 7 bases from J, the junction contained 9 bases not matched to a gene. The full variable domain, completed using reference TRBV7-2 and TRBJ2-1, is GAGVSQSPSNKVTEKGKDVELRCDPISGHTALYWYRQSLGQGLEFLIYFQGNSAPDKSGLPSDRFSAERTGGSVSTLTIQRTQQEDSAVYLCASSLLAGLGRNEQFFGPGTRLTVL.

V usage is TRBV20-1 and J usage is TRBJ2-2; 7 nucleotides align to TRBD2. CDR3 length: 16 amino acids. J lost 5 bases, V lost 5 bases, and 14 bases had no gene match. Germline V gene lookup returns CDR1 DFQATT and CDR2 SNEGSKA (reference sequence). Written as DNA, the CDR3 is TGCAGTGCTCGTGCCCCCGTTGGAGCGGGAACCGGGGAGCTGTTTTTT. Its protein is CSARAPVGAGTGELFF.

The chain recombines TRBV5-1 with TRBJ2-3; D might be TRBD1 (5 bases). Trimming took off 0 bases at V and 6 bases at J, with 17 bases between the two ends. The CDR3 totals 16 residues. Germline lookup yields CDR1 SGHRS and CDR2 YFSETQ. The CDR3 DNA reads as TGCGCCAGCAGCTTGGTCCAGGGCCCCTCTAGGGATACGCAGTATTTT. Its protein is CASSLVQGPSRDTQYF.

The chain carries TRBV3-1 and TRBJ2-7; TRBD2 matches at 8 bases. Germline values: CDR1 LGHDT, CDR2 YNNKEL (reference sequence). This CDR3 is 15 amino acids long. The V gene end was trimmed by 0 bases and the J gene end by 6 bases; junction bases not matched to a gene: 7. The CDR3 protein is CASSQDNGRAFEQYF. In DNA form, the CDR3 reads TGTGCCAGCAGCCAAGACAACGGGAGGGCCTTCGAGCAGTACTTC.

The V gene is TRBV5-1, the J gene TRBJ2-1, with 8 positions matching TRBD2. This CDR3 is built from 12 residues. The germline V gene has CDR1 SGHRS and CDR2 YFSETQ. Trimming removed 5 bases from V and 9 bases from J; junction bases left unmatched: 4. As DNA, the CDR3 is TGCGCCAGCAGGGGAAGCGGGAGTGAGCAGTTCTTC. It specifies CASRGSGSEQFF.

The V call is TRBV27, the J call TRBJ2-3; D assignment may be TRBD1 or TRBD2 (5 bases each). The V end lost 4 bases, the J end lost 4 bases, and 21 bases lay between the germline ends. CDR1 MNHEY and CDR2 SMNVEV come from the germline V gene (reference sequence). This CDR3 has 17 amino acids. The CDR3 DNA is TGTGCCAGCAGTTCCTTTTCGGGACGGAAGGGATCAGATACGCAGTATTTT. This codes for CASSSFSGRKGSDTQYF.

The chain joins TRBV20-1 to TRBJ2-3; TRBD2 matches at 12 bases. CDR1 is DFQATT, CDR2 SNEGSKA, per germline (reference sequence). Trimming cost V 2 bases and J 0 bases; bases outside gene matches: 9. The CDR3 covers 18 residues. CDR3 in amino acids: CSARKGTSGYISTDTQYF. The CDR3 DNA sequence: TGCAGTGCTAGAAAAGGGACTAGCGGGTATATAAGCACAGATACGCAGTATTTT.

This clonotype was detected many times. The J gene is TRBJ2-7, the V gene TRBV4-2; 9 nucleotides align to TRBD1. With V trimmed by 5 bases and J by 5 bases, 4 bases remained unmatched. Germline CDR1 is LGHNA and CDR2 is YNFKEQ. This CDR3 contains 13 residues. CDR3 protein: CASSARQGDEQYF. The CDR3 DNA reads TGTGCCAGCAGCGCAAGACAGGGGGACGAGCAGTACTTC.

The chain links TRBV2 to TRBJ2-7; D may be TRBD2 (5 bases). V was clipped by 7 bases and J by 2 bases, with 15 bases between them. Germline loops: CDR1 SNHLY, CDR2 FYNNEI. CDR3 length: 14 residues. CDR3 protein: CASTSRAAAYEQYF. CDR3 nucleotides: TGTGCCAGCACTTCGAGGGCAGCAGCCTACGAGCAGTACTTC.

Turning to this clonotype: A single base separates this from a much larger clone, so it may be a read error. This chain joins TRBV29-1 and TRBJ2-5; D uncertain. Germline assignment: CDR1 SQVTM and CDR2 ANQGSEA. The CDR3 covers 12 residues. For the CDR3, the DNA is TGCAGCGCCGGACCTCCCCAAGAGACCCGGTACTTC. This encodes CSAGPPQETRYF.

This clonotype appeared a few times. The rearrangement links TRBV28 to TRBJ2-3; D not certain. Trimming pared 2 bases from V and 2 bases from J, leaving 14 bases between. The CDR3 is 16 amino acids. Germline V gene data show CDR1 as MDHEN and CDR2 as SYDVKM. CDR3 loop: CASSLGRGPDTDTQYF. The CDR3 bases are TGTGCCAGCAGTTTAGGTAGAGGACCCGACACAGATACGCAGTATTTT.

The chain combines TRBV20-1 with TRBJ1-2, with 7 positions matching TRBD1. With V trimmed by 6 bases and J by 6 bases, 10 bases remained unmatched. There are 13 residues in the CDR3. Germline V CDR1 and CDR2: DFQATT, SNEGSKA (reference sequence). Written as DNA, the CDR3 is TGCAGTGCCACGATTCAGGGGGTTGATGGCTACACCTTC. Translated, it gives CSATIQGVDGYTF.

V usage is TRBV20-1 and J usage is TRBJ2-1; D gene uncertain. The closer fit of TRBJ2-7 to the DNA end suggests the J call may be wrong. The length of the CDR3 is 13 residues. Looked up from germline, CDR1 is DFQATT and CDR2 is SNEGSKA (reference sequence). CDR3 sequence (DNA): TGCAGTGCTACCCCTCATATCCACAATGAGCAGTACTTC. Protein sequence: CSATPHIHNEQYF.

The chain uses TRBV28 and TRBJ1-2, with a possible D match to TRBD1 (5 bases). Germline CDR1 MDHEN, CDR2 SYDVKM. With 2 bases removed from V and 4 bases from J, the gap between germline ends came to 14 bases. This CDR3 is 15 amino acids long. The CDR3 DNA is TGTGCCAGCAGTTTACCCCCGGCAGGGAGCTATGGCTACACCTTC. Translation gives CASSLPPAGSYGYTF.

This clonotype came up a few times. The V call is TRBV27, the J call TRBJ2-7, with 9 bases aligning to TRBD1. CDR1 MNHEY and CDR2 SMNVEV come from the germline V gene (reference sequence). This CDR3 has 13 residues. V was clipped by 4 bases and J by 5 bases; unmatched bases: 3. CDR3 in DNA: TGTGCCAGCAGTTCTGGGACAGGGAACGAGCAGTACTTC. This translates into CASSSGTGNEQYF.

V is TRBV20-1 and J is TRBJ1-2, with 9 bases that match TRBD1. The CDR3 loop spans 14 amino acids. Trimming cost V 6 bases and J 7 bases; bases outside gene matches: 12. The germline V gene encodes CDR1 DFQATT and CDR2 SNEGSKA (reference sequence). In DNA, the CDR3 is TGCAGTGCCGAGGTCCGGGACAGGGTGGCTGGCTACACCTTC. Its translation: CSAEVRDRVAGYTF.